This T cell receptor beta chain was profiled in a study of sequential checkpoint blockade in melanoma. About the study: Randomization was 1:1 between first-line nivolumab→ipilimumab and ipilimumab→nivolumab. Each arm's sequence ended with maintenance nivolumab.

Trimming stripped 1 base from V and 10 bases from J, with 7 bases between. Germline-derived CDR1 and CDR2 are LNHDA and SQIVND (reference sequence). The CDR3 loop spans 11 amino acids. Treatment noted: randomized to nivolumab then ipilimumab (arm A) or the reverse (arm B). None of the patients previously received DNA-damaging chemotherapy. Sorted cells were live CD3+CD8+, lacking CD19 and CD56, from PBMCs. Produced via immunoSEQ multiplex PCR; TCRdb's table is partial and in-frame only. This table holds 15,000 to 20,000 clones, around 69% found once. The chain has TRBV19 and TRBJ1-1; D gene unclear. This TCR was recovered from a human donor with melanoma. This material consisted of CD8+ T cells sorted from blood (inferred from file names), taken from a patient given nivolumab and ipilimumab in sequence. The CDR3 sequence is CASSIGSRAFF. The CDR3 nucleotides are TGTGCCAGTAGTATAGGGTCTAGAGCTTTCTTT.